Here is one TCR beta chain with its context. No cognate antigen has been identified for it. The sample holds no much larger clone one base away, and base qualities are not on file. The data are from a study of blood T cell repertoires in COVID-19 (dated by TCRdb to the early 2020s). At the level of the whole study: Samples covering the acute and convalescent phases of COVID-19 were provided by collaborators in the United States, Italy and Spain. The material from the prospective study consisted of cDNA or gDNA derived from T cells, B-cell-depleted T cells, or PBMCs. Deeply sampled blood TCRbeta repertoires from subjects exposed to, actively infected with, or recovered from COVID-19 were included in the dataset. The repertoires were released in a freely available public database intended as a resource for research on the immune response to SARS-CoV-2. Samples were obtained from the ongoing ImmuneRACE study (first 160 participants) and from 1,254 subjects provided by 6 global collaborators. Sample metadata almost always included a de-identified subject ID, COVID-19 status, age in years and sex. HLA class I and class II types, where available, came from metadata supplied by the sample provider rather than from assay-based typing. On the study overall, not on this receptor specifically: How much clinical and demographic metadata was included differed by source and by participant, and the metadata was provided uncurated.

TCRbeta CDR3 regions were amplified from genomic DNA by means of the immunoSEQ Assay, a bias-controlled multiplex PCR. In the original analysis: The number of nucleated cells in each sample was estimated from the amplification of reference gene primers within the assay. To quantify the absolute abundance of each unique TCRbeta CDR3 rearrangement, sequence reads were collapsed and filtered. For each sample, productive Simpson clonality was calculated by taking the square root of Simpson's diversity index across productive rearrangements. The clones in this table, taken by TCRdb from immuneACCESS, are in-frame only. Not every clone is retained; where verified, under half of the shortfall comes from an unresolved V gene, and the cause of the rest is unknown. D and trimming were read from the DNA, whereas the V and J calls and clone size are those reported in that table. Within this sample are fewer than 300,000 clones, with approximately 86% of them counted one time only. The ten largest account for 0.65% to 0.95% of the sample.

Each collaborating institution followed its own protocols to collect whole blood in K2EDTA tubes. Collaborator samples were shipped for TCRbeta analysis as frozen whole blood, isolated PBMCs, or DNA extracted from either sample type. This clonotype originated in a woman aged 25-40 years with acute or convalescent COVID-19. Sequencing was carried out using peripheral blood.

The CDR3 loop reads CASSYAQGLAGGNEQYF. The nucleotide sequence is TGTGCCAGCAGTTACGCACAGGGACTAGCGGGAGGCAACGAGCAGTACTTC. The chain employs TRBV6-2 or TRBV6-3 and TRBJ2-7; a stretch of 15 junction bases matches TRBD2. The germline V gene sets CDR1 to MNHEY and CDR2 to SVGEGT. There are 17 amino acids in the CDR3, from cysteine to phenylalanine inclusive. Only the CDR3 portion is preserved as DNA: 51 bases, with reading frame beginning at the first base. Trimming accounts for 2 bases at V and 5 bases at J, while the number of junction bases matched to no gene is 7.